The subject of this entry is one T cell receptor (beta chain). This clonotype was observed a few times. Its antigen is unknown. No clone much larger than this one lies a single base away; base qualities are absent. This entry comes from a study of T cells after yellow fever vaccination (dated by TCRdb to about 2019). Background on the whole study: The SMART-Seq v4 Ultra Low Input RNA kit was used to prepare libraries from fractions with low cell numbers. Two healthy male donors, one aged 18 to 30 and one aged 30 to 39 years, made up the cohort. To follow T-cell clones before and after primary and booster YFV17D yellow fever vaccination, bulk TCR alpha and beta repertoires were sequenced over time. Bulk PBMC replicates and cell subsets were isolated from blood drawn at multiple timepoints before and after both primary and secondary immunization. Summary of the overall study and its limitations: The secondary T-cell response was weaker than the primary response but faster, peaking on day 5 instead of day 15. Because the study included only two donors, the extent to which the findings can be generalized is limited. A small fraction of clonotypes showed up in both the CD4 and CD8 compartments, probably as a result of convergent recombination. After the booster, most of the clones that had expanded following primary vaccination were detected again (roughly 96% of CD4 and around 90% of CD8), which suggests that memory was broadly maintained. Because abundant contaminating clonotypes from the bulk population could be contained in FACS-sorted repertoires, computational filtering was required.

The sample's treatment or condition label, in plain terms: live attenuated yellow fever vaccine strain. At each blood-draw timepoint, two biological replicates of bulk PBMCs were obtained. PBMCs were isolated from peripheral blood using a standard Ficoll-Paque protocol. TriZol was used to extract RNA from bulk PBMCs, from CD4 and CD8 fractions, and from dextramer-positive and dextramer-negative fractions. TCR cDNA was synthesized by 5'RACE template switching, through which a universal primer site and unique molecular identifiers were introduced. Priming of cDNA synthesis was performed from both the TCR alpha and TCR beta constant segments. Library amplification involved two PCR steps, and the second step added sample barcodes and sequencing adapters. Sequencing of libraries was done on Illumina HiSeq 2500 (2x100 bp) or NovaSeq (2x150 bp). In the paper's pipeline: MIGEC was used to demultiplex reads and collapse the reads into UMI consensus sequences, and MiXCR was used for V(D)J alignment. Vaccine-responding clonotypes were defined with edgeR using replicate PBMC samples, requiring FDR below 0.01 and a log2 fold change above 5 up to day 15. CD4 or CD8 identity was assigned to each bulk clonotype according to whether the clonotype was present at higher abundance in the sequenced CD4 repertoire or the sequenced CD8 repertoire. TCRdb passed the public sequencing reads through fastp at Q25 and MiXCR, retaining productive beta sequences. Identical CDR3 protein sequences are pooled into one entry, listed with their most common genes and DNA. TCRdb's processing, not the authors', yielded these V and J calls. The sample includes fewer than 350,000 distinct CDR3 sequences, with about 8.7% observed a single time. Jointly, the top ten make up roughly 18% of the sample.

Measured from the cysteine to the phenylalanine, the CDR3 is 15 residues long. Solely the CDR3 DNA is kept, with 45 bases framed from the first base. From the germline V gene, CDR1 is LGHNA and CDR2 is YSLEER. The germline ends are 14 bases apart after V is trimmed by 4 bases and J by 3 bases. This clonotype originated in a man between 18 and 29 years old who received the YFV17D yellow fever vaccine. The source was PBMCs, collected on the day of the first yellow fever vaccination. In this chain, TRBV4-3 is recombined with TRBJ2-3, and perhaps TRBD1 as D gene, on 5 matching bases. The CDR3 sequence is CASSPSRQFTDTQYF. In nucleotide form, the sequence is TGCGCCAGCAGCCCGAGCCGACAGTTTACAGATACGCAGTATTTT.